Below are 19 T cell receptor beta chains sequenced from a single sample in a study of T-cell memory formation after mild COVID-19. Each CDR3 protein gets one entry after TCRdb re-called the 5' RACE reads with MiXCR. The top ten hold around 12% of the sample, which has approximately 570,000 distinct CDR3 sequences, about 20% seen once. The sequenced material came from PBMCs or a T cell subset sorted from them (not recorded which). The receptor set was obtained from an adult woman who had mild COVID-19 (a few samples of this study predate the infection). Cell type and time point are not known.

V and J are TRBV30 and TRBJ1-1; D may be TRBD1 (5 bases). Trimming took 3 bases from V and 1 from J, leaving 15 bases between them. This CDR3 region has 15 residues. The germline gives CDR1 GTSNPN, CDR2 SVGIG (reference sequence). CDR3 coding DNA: TGTGCCTGGAGGGGGGAGTTGGGAAGGAACACTGAAGCTTTCTTT. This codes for CAWRGELGRNTEAFF.

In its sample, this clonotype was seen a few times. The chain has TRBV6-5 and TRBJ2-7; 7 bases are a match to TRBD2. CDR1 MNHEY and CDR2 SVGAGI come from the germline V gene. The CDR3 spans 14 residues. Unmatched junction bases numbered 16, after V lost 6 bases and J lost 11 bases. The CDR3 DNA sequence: TGTGCCAGCAGCCCCCTAGCGGAGGGTGAAAAGGAGTACTTC. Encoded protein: CASSPLAEGEKEYF.

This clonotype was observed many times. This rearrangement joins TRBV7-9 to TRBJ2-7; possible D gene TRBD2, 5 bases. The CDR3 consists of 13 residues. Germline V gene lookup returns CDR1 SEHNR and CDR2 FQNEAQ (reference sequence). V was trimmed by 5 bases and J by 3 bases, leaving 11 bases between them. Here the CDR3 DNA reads TGTGCCAGCAGCCCATACGGGGACTACGAGCAGTACTTC. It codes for CASSPYGDYEQYF.

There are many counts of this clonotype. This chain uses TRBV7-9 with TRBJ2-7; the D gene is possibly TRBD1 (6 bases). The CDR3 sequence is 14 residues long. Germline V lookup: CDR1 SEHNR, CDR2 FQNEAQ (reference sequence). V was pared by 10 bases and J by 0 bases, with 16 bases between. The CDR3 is CATRKRDNSYEQYF. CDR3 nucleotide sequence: TGTGCCACCAGGAAAAGGGACAACTCCTACGAGCAGTACTTC.

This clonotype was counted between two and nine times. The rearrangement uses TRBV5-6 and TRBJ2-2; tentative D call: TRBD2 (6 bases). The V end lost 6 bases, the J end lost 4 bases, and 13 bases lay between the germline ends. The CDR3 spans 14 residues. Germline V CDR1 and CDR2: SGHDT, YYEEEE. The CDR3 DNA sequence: TGTGCCAGCACCCTTGTCGGGGGCACCGGGGAGCTGTTTTTT. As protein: CASTLVGGTGELFF. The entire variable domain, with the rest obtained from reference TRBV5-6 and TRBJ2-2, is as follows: DAGVTQSPTHLIKTRGQQVTLRCSPKSGHDTVSWYQQALGQGPQFIFQYYEEEERQRGNFPDRFSGHQFPNYSSELNVNALLLGDSALYLCASTLVGGTGELFFGEGSRLTVL.

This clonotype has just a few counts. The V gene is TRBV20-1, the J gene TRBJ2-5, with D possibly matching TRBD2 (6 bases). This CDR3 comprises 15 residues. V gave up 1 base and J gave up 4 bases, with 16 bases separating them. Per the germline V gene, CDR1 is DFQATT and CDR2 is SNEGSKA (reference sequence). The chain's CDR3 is CSARAAPGVVETQYF. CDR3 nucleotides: TGCAGTGCTAGAGCAGCCCCGGGGGTGGTAGAGACCCAGTACTTC.

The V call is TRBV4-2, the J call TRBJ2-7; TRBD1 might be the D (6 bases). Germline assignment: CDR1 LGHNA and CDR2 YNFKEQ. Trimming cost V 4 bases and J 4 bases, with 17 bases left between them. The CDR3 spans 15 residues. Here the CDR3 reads CASSPELGGSYEQYF. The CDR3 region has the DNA TGTGCCAGCAGCCCGGAGTTAGGGGGAAGTTACGAGCAGTACTTC.

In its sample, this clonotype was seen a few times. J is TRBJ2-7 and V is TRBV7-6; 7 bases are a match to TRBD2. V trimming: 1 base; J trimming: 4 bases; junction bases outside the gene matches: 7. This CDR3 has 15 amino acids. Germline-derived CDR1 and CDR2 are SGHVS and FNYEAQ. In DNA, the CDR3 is TGTGCCAGCAGCTTAGAGCGGGACGGATTATACGAGCAGTACTTC. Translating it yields CASSLERDGLYEQYF.

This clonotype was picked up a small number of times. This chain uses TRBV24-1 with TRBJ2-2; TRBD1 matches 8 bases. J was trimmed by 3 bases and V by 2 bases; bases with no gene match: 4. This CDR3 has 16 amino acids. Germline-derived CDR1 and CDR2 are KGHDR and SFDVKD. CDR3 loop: CATSDYETGDTGELFF. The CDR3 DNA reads TGTGCCACCAGTGATTATGAGACAGGGGACACCGGGGAGCTGTTTTTT.

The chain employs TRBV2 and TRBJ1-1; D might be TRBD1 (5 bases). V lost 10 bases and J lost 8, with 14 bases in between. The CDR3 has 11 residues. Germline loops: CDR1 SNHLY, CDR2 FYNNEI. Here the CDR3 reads CATRMNREAFF. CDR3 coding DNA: TGTGCCACCAGGATGAACAGGGAAGCTTTCTTT.

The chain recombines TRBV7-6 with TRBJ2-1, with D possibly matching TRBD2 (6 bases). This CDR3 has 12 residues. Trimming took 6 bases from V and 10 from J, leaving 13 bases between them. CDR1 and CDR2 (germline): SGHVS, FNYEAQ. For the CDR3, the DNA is TGTGCCAGCAGTACGGGAGCGTGGGAGCAGTTCTTC. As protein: CASSTGAWEQFF.

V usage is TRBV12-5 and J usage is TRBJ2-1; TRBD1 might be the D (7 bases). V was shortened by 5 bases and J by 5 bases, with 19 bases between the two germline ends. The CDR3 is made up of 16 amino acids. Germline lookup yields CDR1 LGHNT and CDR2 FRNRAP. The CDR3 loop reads CASGPPQGGRDNEQFF. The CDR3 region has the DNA TGTGCTAGTGGTCCCCCGCAGGGGGGTAGGGACAATGAGCAGTTCTTC. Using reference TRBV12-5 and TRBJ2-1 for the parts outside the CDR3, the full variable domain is DARVTQTPRHKVTEMGQEVTMRCQPILGHNTVFWYRQTMMQGLELLAYFRNRAPLDDSGMPKDRFSAEMPDATLATLKIQPSEPRDSAVYFCASGPPQGGRDNEQFFGPGTRLTVL.

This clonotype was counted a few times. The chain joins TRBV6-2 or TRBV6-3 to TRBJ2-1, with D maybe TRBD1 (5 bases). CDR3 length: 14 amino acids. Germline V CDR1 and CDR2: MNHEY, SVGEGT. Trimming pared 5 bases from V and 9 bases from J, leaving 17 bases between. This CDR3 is CASSRAGFNSEQFF. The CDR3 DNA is TGTGCCAGCAGTAGGGCAGGGTTTAATAGTGAGCAGTTCTTC.

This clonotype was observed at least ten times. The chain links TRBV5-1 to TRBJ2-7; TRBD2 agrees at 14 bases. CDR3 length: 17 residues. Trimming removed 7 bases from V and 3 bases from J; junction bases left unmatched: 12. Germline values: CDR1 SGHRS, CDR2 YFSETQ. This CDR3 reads CASRPGLAGVDGYEQYF. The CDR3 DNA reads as TGCGCCAGCCGCCCGGGACTAGCGGGAGTAGATGGCTACGAGCAGTACTTC.

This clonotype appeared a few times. In DNA form, the CDR3 reads TGTGCCAGCAGCTTAGGCAGCGGGGGGGCGCGCTACAATGAGCAGTTCTTC. Translated, it gives CASSLGSGGARYNEQFF. This chain connects TRBV7-7 to TRBJ2-1; 10 nucleotides line up with TRBD2. Germline V gene sequence: CDR1 SSHAT, CDR2 FNYEAQ (reference sequence). Losses at the gene ends were 1 base for V and 3 bases for J; bases not matched to a gene: 6. The CDR3 runs to 17 residues.

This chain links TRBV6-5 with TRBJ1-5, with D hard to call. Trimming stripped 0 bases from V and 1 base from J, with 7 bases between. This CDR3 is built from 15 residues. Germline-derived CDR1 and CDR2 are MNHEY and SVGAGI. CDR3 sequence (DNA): TGTGCCAGCAGTTACTCGTCCGGGAGCAATCAGCCCCAGCATTTT. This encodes CASSYSSGSNQPQHF.

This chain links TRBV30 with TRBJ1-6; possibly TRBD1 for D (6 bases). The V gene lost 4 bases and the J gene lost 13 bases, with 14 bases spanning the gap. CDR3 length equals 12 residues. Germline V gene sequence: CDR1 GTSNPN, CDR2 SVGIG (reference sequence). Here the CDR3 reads CAWTPGTTPLHF. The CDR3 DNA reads TGTGCCTGGACCCCTGGGACAACCCCCCTCCACTTT.

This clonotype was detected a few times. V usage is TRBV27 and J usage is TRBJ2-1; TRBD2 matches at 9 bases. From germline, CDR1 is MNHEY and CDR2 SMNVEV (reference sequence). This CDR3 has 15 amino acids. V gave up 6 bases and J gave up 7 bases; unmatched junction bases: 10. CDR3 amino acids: CASRSAGGSQNEQFF. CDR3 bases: TGTGCCAGCAGATCAGCGGGGGGCAGTCAGAATGAGCAGTTCTTC.

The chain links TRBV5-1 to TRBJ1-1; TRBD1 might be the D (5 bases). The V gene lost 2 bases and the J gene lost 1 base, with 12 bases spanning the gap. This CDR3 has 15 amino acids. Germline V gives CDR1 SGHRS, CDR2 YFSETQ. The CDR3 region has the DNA TGCGCCAGCAGCTTCCCGCAGGGAGGGAACACTGAAGCTTTCTTT. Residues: CASSFPQGGNTEAFF.